This TCR beta chain was captured in a study of shared clonotypes between healthy human individuals. Study findings and constraints: Across a handful of donors, naive CD4 shared roughly 5%, naive CD8 more than 3%, memory CD4 more than 2%, memory CD8 over 0.3%.

As for this clone: Its antigen is undetermined.

CDR1 and CDR2 (germline): MGHRA, YSYEKL. CDR3 length: 15 residues. Trimming took 1 base from V and 7 from J; bases not matched to a gene: 7. TCRdb's table, derived via immunoSEQ multiplex PCR, lists solely in-frame clones and lacks some. The sample lists about 1 million clones; approximately 76% were seen once. The TCR sequence derives from a man aged 18-30 years in good health. The V call is TRBV4-1, the J call TRBJ2-3; 8 nucleotides agree with TRBD2. Sequencing was performed on memory CD4+ T cells sorted from blood. Stated subset: CD45RA-negative fraction. The CDR3 DNA reads as TGCGCCAGCAGCCAAGCCACGGGGGGGCAATATACGCAGTATTTT. Residues: CASSQATGGQYTQYF.